The rows below give T cell receptor beta chains drawn from one sample of a study of blood T cell repertoires in COVID-19. The repertoire was sequenced with immunoSEQ multiplex PCR; TCRdb's copy has only in-frame clones and lacks some. The sample includes about 310,000 clones, roughly 88% of them seen just once. Sequencing was done on a sample of PBMCs or T cells enriched from blood (not recorded which). The receptors derive from a man younger than 40 who had recovered from COVID-19. CDR3s include the opening cysteine and the closing phenylalanine or tryptophan. Each record gives: V gene, D gene, J gene, clone size, CDR3 DNA, CDR3 protein. A D gene is named only where the DNA matches it firmly. The size of a clone is reported for some rows only, either as once, few or many, or as a class for expanded clones.

>TRBV3-1/TRBV3-2|TRBD1|TRBJ1-1|NA
TGTGCCAGCAGCCAAGATATCGGGACAGGGTACACTGAAGCTTTCTTT
CASSQDIGTGYTEAFF
>TRBV7-9|TRBD2|TRBJ2-1|NA
TGTGCCAGCAGCTACGGGACTAGCCTCGTTGAAGAGCAGTTCTTC
CASSYGTSLVEEQFF
>TRBV6-1|TRBD1|TRBJ1-2|NA
TGTGCCAGCAGTGAAGGGACAGGGGCCGGCTACACCTTC
CASSEGTGAGYTF
>TRBV7-8|NA|TRBJ1-1|NA
TGTGCCAGCAGCTTAGGACGGAGCATGAACACTGAAGCTTTCTTT
CASSLGRSMNTEAFF
>TRBV2|TRBD2|TRBJ2-1|NA
TGTGCCAGCAAGGGACTAGCCGCCGAGCAGTTCTTC
CASKGLAAEQFF
>TRBV7-9|TRBD2|TRBJ2-3|NA
TGTGCCAGCAGCTTATCTAGCGGGCGACGCACAGATACGCAGTATTTT
CASSLSSGRRTDTQYF
>TRBV7-3|TRBD1|TRBJ1-6|NA
TGTGCCAGCAGCTTATTTGGACAGGACTCCTCACCCCTCCACTTT
CASSLFGQDSSPLHF
>TRBV7-2|TRBD1|TRBJ2-1|NA
TGTGCCAGCAGGCCGGGACAGGCCGTTGGTGAGCAGTTCTTC
CASRPGQAVGEQFF
>TRBV27|NA|TRBJ2-7|NA
TGTGCCAGCAGTTTACGCACAGGCGTCGCCTACGAGCAGTACTTC
CASSLRTGVAYEQYF
>TRBV7-2|NA|TRBJ1-1|NA
TGTGCCAGCAGCTTAGGTACCACCTCGAGGACTGAAGCTTTCTTT
CASSLGTTSRTEAFF
>TRBV20-1|NA|TRBJ2-3|once
TGCAGTGCTAGTGGTTGGGGGGGCACAGATACGCAGTATTTT
CSASGWGGTDTQYF
>TRBV18|TRBD1|TRBJ2-1|NA
TGTGCCAGCTCACACCGGGACAGCAAAACCAATGAGCAGTTCTTC
CASSHRDSKTNEQFF
>TRBV5-4|NA|TRBJ1-6|NA
TGTGCCAGCAGCCCCGACGTCCCAAGGGGTAATTCACCCCTCCACTTT
CASSPDVPRGNSPLHF
>TRBV7-3|NA|TRBJ2-1|NA
TGTGCCAGCAGCTTAGGGGGGGCCTCGTACAATGAGCAGTTCTTC
CASSLGGASYNEQFF
>TRBV9|TRBD2|TRBJ2-1|NA
TGTGCCAGCAGCTTCGGGACTAGCGGGGAGCAGTTCTTC
CASSFGTSGEQFF
>TRBV4-1|TRBD1|TRBJ1-6|NA
TGCGCCAGCAGCCAAGAGACAGGGCTTGGGAGGTCACCCCTCCACTTT
CASSQETGLGRSPLHF
>TRBV4-3|NA|TRBJ2-7|few
TGCGCCAGCAGCCAAGAGGGTGGCGGATCCTACGAGCAGTACTTC
CASSQEGGGSYEQYF
>TRBV7-2|NA|TRBJ1-1|NA
TGTGCCAGCAGCTTAGGGCACCAGAACACTGAAGCTTTCTTT
CASSLGHQNTEAFF
>TRBV10-2|TRBD1|TRBJ1-2|NA
TGCGCCAGCAGTGTCGGACAGGCCGTAACTATCCGCTACACCTTC
CASSVGQAVTIRYTF
>TRBV4-1|TRBD2|TRBJ2-3|NA
TGCGCCAGCAGCCAATTTACTAGCGGGGGGGCCCGCACAGATACGCAGTATTTT
CASSQFTSGGARTDTQYF
>TRBV27|TRBD1|TRBJ2-7|NA
TGTGCCAGCAGTCGGGACAGAACCTACGAGCAGTACTTC
CASSRDRTYEQYF
>TRBV9|TRBD1|TRBJ1-1|NA
TGTGCCAGCAGTTCCGGGACAGGGGGAATTGGCACACTTGCTGAAGCTTTCTTT
CASSSGTGGIGTLAEAFF
>TRBV5-1|NA|TRBJ2-7|NA
TGCGCCAGCAGCTCACAGGGATCCGAGCAGTACTTC
CASSSQGSEQYF
>TRBV5-1|NA|TRBJ1-5|NA
TGCGCGAGGGCCGGGATCAACAATCAGCCCCAGCATTTT
CARAGINNQPQHF
>TRBV5-8|NA|TRBJ1-5|NA
TGTGCCAGCAGCTTGGGGTCGTCAGAAAATCAGCCCCAGCATTTT
CASSLGSSENQPQHF
>TRBV19|TRBD2|TRBJ2-3|NA
TGTGCCAGTAGTACCCACCACCGACTAGCGGGGGACACAGATACGCAGTATTTT
CASSTHHRLAGDTDTQYF
>TRBV11-2|NA|TRBJ1-6|NA
TGTGCCAGCAGCTTAGACAGGCGATATAATTCACCCCTCCACTTT
CASSLDRRYNSPLHF
>TRBV5-1|TRBD2|TRBJ2-3|NA
TGCGCCAGCAGCTTGGTAGTAGCGGGGGGCGCAGATACGCAGTATTTT
CASSLVVAGGADTQYF
>TRBV6-1|TRBD1|TRBJ1-2|NA
TGTGCCAGCAGTGAAGCGTCTGTGGGACAGCAATACACCTTC
CASSEASVGQQYTF
>TRBV4-2|NA|TRBJ1-5|NA
TGTGCCAGCAGCCAACAGGGGAACAATCAGCCCCAGCATTTT
CASSQQGNNQPQHF
>TRBV19|NA|TRBJ1-2|NA
TGTGCCAGCACGCGTGGAGGTGCCAACTATGGCTACACCTTC
CASTRGGANYGYTF
>TRBV5-1|TRBD1|TRBJ1-2|many
TGCGCCAGCAGCTTGGACACCACAGGGGGATCCTATGGCTACACCTTC
CASSLDTTGGSYGYTF
>TRBV6-5|NA|TRBJ1-2|NA
TGTGCCAGCAGGATGACAGCTAACTATGGCTACACCTTC
CASRMTANYGYTF
>TRBV10-3|NA|TRBJ2-7|NA
TGTGCCATCAGTGACAGGGGCGAGCAGTACTTC
CAISDRGEQYF
>TRBV7-8|NA|TRBJ1-5|NA
TGTGCCAGCAGCAGTGGTGGGGGCAATAGCAATCAGCCCCAGCATTTT
CASSSGGGNSNQPQHF
>TRBV20-1|NA|TRBJ1-1|NA
TGCAGTGCTAGTTCGGACACCAACACTGAAGCTTTCTTT
CSASSDTNTEAFF
>TRBV24-1|NA|TRBJ2-1|NA
TGTGCCACCAGTCGGAGCAATGAGCAGTTCTTC
CATSRSNEQFF
>TRBV18|TRBD1|TRBJ1-5|NA
TGTGCCAGCGAACAGGGGAGCAATCAGCCCCAGCATTTT
CASEQGSNQPQHF
>TRBV6-5|NA|TRBJ1-1|NA
TGTGCCAGCGCTATGAGCCGATCGAACACTGAAGCTTTCTTT
CASAMSRSNTEAFF